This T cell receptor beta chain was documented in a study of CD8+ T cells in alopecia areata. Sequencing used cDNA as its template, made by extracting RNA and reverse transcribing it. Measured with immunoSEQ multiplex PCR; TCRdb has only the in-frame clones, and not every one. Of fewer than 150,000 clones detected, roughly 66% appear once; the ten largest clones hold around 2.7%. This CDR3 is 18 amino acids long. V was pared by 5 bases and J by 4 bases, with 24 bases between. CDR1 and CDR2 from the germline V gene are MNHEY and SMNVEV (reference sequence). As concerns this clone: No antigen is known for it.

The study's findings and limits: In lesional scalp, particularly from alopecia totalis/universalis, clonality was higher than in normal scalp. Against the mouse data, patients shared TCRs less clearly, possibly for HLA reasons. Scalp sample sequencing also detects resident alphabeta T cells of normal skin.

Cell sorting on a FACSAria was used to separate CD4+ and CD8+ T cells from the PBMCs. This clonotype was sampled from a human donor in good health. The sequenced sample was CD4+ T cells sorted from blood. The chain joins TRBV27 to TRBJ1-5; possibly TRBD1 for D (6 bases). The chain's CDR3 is CASSPTPPTGPVNQPQHF. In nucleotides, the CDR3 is TGTGCCAGCAGTCCCACCCCCCCTACAGGGCCAGTGAATCAGCCCCAGCATTTT.